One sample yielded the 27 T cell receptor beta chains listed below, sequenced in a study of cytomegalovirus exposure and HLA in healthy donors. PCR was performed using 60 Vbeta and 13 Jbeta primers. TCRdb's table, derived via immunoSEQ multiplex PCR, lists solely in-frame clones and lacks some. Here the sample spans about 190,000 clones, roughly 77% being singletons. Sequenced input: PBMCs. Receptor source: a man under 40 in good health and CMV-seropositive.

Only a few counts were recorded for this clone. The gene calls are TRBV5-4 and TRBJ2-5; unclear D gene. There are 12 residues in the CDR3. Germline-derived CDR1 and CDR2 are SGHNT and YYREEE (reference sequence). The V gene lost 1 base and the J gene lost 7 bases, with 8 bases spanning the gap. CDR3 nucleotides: TGTGCCAGCAGCTTGTACCCGGGGACCCAGTACTTC. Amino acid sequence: CASSLYPGTQYF.

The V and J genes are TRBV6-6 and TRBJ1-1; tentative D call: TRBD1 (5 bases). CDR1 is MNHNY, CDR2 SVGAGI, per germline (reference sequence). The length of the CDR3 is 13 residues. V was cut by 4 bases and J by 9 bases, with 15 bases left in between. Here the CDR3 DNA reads TGTGCCAGCAGTTCCCCTCAGGGTGAGAAAGCTTTCTTT. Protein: CASSSPQGEKAFF.

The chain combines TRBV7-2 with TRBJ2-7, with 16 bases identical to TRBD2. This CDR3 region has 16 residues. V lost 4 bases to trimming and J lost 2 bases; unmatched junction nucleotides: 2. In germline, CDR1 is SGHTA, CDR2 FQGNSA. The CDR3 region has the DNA TGTGCCAGCAGCTCCGGGACTAGCGGGGGGGCCTACGAGCAGTACTTC. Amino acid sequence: CASSSGTSGGAYEQYF.

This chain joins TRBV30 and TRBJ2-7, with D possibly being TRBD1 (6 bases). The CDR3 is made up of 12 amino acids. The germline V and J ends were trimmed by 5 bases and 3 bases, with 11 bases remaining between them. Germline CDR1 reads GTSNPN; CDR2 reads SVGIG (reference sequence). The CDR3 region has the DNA TGTGCCTGGGGAAACAGGGTCTACGAGCAGTACTTC. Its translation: CAWGNRVYEQYF.

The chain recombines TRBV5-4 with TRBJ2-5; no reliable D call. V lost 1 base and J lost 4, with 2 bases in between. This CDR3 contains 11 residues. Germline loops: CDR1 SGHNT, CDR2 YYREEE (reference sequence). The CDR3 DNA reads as TGTGCCAGCAGCTTGCTAGAGACCCAGTACTTC. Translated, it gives CASSLLETQYF.

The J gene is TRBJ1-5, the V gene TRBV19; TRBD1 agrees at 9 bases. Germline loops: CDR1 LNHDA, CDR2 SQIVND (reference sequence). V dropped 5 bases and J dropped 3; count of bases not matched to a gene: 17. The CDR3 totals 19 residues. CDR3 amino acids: CASSPPRGRTGAINQPQHF. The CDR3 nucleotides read TGTGCCAGTAGTCCCCCCCGAGGGAGGACAGGGGCGATCAATCAGCCCCAGCATTTT.

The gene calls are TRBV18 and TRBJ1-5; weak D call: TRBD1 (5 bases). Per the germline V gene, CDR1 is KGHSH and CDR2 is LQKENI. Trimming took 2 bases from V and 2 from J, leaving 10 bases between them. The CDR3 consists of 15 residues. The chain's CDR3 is CASSPKGLGNQPQHF. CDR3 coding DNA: TGTGCCAGCTCACCAAAGGGGTTAGGCAATCAGCCCCAGCATTTT. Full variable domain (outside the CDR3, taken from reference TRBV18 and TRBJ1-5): NAGVMQNPRHLVRRRGQEARLRCSPMKGHSHVYWYRQLPEEGLKFMVYLQKENIIDESGMPKERFSAEFPKEGPSILRIQQVVRGDSAAYFCASSPKGLGNQPQHFGDGTRLSIL.

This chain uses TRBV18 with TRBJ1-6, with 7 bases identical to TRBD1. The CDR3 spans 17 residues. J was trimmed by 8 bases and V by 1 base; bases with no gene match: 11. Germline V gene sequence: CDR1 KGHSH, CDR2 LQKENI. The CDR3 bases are TGTGCCAGCTCACCACGGGGACAGATGGATCCCGATTCACCCCTCCACTTT. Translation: CASSPRGQMDPDSPLHF.

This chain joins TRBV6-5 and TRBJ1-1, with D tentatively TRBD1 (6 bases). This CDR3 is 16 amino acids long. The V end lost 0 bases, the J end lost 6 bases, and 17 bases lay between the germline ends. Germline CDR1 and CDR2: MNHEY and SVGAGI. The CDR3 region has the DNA TGTGCCAGCAGTTACTCGACCAGGGGAGGGTCATCTGAAGCTTTCTTT. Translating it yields CASSYSTRGGSSEAFF.

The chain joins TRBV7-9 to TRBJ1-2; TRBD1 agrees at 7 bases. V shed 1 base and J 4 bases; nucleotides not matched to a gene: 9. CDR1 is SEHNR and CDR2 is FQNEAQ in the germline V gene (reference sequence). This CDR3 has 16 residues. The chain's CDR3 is CASSLGGPGGTYGYTF. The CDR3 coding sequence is TGTGCCAGCAGCTTAGGGGGCCCAGGGGGAACCTATGGCTACACCTTC. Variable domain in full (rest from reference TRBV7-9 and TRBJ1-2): DTGVSQNPRHKITKRGQNVTFRCDPISEHNRLYWYRQTLGQGPEFLTYFQNEAQLEKSRLLSDRFSAERPKGSFSTLEIQRTEQGDSAMYLCASSLGGPGGTYGYTFGSGTRLTVV.

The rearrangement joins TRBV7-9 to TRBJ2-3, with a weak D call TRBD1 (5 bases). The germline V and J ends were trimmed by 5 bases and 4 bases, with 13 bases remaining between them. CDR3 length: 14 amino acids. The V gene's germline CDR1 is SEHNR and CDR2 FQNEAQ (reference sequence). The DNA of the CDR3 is TGTGCCAGCAGCCCTCAGGGTAAGGCAGATACGCAGTATTTT. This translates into CASSPQGKADTQYF.

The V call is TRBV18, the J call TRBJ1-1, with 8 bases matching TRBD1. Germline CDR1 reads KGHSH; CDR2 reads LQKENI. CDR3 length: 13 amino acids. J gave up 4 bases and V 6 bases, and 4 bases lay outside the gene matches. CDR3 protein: CASSDREGTEAFF. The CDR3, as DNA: TGTGCCAGCTCGGACAGGGAGGGCACTGAAGCTTTCTTT.

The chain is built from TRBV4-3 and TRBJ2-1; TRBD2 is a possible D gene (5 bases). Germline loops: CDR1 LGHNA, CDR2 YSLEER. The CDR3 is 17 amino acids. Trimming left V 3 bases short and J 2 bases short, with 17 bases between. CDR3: CASSHDYGEDAYNEQFF. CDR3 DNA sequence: TGCGCCAGCAGCCATGACTATGGGGAAGACGCCTACAATGAGCAGTTCTTC.

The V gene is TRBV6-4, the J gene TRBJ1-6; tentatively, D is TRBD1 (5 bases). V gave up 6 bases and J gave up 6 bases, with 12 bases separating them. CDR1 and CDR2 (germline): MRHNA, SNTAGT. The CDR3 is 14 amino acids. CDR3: CASRRGGGNSPLHF. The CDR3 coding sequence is TGTGCCAGCAGGAGGGGAGGCGGTAATTCACCCCTCCACTTT.

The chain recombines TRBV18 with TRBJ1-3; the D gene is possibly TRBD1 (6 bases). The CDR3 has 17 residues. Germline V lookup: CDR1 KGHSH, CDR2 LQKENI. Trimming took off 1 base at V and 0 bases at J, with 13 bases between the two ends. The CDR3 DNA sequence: TGTGCCAGCTCACCACGAGGGGGGGACCACTCTGGAAACACCATATATTTT. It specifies CASSPRGGDHSGNTIYF.

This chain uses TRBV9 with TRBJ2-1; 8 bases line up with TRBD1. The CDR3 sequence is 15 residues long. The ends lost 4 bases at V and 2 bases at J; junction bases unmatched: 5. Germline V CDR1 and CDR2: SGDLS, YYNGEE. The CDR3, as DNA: TGTGCCAGCAGCCCAACAGGGGGGACCTACAATGAGCAGTTCTTC. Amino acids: CASSPTGGTYNEQFF.

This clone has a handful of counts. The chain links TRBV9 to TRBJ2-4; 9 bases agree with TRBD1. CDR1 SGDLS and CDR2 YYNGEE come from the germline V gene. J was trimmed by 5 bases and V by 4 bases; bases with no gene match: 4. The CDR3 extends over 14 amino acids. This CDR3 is CASSPRTGENIQYF. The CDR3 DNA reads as TGTGCCAGCAGCCCTCGGACAGGGGAAAACATTCAGTACTTC.

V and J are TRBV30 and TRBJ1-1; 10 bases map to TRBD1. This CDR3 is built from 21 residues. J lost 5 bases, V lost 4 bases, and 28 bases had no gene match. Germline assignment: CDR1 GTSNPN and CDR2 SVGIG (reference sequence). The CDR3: CAWTNRGHRTGGEWGVTEAFF. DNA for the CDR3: TGTGCCTGGACCAATAGGGGCCATCGGACAGGGGGTGAATGGGGCGTAACTGAAGCTTTCTTT. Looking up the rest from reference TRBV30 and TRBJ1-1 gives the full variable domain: SQTIHQWPATLVQPVGSPLSLECTVEGTSNPNLYWYRQAAGRGLQLLFYSVGIGQISSEVPQNLSASRPQDRQFILSSKKLLLSDSGFYLCAWTNRGHRTGGEWGVTEAFFGQGTRLTVV.

In DNA form, the CDR3 reads TGTGCCAGCAGCCCTCTAGATACGCAGTATTTT. It encodes CASSPLDTQYF. The genes are TRBV7-2 and TRBJ2-3; no definite D call. CDR3 length: 11 residues. CDR1 SGHTA and CDR2 FQGNSA come from the germline V gene. The germline V and J ends were trimmed by 5 bases and 5 bases, with 5 bases remaining between them.

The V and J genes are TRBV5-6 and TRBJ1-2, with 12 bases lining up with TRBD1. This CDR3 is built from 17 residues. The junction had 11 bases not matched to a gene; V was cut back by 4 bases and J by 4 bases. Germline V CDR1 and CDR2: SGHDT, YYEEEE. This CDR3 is CASSIRDRGRDFYGYTF. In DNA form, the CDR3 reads TGTGCCAGCAGCATCCGGGACAGGGGGCGCGACTTCTATGGCTACACCTTC.

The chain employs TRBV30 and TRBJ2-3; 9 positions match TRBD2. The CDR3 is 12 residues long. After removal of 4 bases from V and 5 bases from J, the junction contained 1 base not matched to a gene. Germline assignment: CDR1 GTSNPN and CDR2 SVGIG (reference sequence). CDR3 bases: TGTGCCTGGACGCGGGGGGGAGATACGCAGTATTTT. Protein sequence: CAWTRGGDTQYF.

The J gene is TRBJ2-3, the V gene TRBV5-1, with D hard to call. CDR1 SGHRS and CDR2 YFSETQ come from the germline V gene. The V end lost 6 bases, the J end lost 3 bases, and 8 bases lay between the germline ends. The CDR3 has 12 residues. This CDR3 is CASKAETDTQYF. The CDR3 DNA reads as TGCGCCAGCAAGGCGGAAACAGATACGCAGTATTTT. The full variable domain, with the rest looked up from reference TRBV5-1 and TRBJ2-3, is KAGVTQTPRYLIKTRGQQVTLSCSPISGHRSVSWYQQTPGQGLQFLFEYFSETQRNKGNFPGRFSGRQFSNSRSEMNVSTLELGDSALYLCASKAETDTQYFGPGTRLTVL.

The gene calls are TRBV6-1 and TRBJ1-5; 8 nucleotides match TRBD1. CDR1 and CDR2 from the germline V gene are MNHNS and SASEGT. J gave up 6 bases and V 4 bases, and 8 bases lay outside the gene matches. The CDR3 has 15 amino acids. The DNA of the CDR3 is TGTGCCAGCAGTGGCAGGACAGGGTGGGGTCAGCCCCAGCATTTT. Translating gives CASSGRTGWGQPQHF.

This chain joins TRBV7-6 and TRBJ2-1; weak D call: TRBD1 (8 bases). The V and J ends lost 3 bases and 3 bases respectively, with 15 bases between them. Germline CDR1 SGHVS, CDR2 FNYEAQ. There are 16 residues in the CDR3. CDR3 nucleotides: TGTGCCAGCAGCTTCGATACAGGGGGGGGCTACAATGAGCAGTTCTTC. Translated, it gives CASSFDTGGGYNEQFF.

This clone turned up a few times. The CDR3 sequence is CASSKGALISEQYF. In DNA, the CDR3 is TGTGCCAGCAGCAAAGGGGCCCTAATCTCCGAGCAGTACTTC. The chain couples TRBV21-1 to TRBJ2-7; the DNA was not compared with TRBD1, the D call given in the table. TRBV21-1 is a listed pseudogene. There are 14 residues in the CDR3.

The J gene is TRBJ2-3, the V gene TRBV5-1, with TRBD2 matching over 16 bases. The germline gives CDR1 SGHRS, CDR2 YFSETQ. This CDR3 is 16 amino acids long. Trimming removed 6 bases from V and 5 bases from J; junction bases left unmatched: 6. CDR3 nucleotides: TGCGCCAGCACCGGGACTAGCGGGGGGGCTGGAGATACGCAGTATTTT. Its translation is CASTGTSGGAGDTQYF.

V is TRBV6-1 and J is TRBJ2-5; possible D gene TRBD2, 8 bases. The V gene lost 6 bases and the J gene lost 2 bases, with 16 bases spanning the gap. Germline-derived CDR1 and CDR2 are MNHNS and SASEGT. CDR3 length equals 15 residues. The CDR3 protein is CASRGQRGRQETQYF. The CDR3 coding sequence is TGTGCCAGCAGGGGACAGCGGGGGCGGCAAGAGACCCAGTACTTC.